The T cell receptor (beta chain) described here comes from a study of beta chain features in type 1 diabetes. The study's findings and limits: Small HLA sub-analyses could not settle whether HLA shapes TCRB rearrangement. The naive, central memory and Treg TCRB repertoires looked more alike in patients than they did in healthy donors. Type 1 diabetes patients showed a moderate but significant shortening of TCRB CDR3s in all four CD4+ subsets. Individuals with type 1 diabetes displayed fewer insertions and more deletions at VDJ junctions.

All of the isolated RNA was reverse transcribed, so expressed TCRB transcripts were sequenced. Using immunoSEQ multiplex PCR, the repertoire was profiled, and TCRdb retains in-frame clones only, with some absent. The repertoire holds hundreds of thousands of clones, with approximately 9.9% as singletons. This clone was observed a few times. What it binds is unknown. The germline V gene encodes CDR1 SEHNR and CDR2 FQNEAQ (reference sequence). Trimming left V 3 bases short and J 12 bases short, with 21 bases between. CDR3 length equals 15 residues. The J gene is TRBJ2-1, the V gene TRBV7-9; no reliable D call. Specimen: naive CD4+ T cells from blood. This clonotype was obtained from a woman aged 25 to 39 in good health. CDR3 in amino acids: CASSLPQGRGERQFF. Written as DNA, the CDR3 is TGTGCCAGCAGCTTGCCACAAGGTCGAGGAGAACGGCAGTTCTTC.